Reported below is one T cell receptor beta chain. Its antigen is as yet unknown. The germline V and J ends were trimmed by 4 bases and 5 bases, with 14 bases remaining between them. This CDR3 has 14 amino acids. Germline V gene lookup returns CDR1 SQVTM and CDR2 ANQGSEA. Each CDR3 protein gets one entry after TCRdb re-called the reads with MiXCR. The table lists under 600,000 distinct CDR3 sequences, approximately 16% of them singletons. The data belong to a study of T cell repertoires in cytomegalovirus infection. Study-level points and caveats: Individuals carrying CMV plus the relevant HLA were identified by cumulative frequency of public TCR beta families. What dominated the ex vivo response were HLA-C-restricted CMV-specific TCR beta clonotypes.

This clonotype was sampled from a human donor in good health (CMV status not recorded). Some clones in this sample may be carry-over from other donors' samples. The sequenced sample consisted of CD8+ T cells from PBMCs. The chain joins TRBV29-1 to TRBJ1-4; D is unresolved. Here the CDR3 reads CSVGERYTNEKLFF. CDR3 DNA: TGCAGCGTTGGGGAGAGGTACACCAATGAAAAACTGTTTTTT.